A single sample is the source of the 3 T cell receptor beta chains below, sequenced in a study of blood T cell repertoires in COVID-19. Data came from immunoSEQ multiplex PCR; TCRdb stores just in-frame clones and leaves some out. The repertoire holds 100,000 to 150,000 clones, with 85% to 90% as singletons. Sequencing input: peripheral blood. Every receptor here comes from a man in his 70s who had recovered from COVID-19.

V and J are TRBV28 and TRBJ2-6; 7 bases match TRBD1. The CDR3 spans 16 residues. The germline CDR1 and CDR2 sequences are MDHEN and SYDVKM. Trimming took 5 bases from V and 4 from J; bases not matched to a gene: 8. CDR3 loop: CASSLRGQSGANVLTF. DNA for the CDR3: TGTGCCAGCAGTCTCCGGGGACAGAGCGGGGCCAACGTCCTGACTTTC.

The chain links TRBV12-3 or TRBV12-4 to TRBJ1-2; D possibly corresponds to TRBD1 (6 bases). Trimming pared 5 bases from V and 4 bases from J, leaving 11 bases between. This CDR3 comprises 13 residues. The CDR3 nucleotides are TGTGCCAGCAGTACAGGGTCCAGCTATGGCTACACCTTC. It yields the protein CASSTGSSYGYTF.

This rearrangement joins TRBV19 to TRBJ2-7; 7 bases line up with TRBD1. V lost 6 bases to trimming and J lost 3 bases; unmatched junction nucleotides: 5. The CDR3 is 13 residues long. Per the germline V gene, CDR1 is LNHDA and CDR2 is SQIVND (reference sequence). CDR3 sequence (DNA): TGTGCCAGTAGCCGGACAGGAGTCTACGAGCAGTACTTC. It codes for CASSRTGVYEQYF.